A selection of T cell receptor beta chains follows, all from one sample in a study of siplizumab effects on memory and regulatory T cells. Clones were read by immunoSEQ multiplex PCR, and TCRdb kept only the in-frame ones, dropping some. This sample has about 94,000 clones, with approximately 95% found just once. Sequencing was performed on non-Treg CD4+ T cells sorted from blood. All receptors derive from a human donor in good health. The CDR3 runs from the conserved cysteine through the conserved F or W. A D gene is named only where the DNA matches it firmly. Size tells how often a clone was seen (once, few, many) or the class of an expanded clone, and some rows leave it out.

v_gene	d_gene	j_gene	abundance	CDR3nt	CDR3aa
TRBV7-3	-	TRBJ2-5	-	TGTGCCAGCAGCCAGAACAGGGAAGAGACCCAGTACTTC	CASSQNREETQYF
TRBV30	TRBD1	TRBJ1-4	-	TGTGCCTGGAATATGGGACAGAAGGAAAAACTGTTTTTT	CAWNMGQKEKLFF
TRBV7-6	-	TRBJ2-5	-	TGTGCCAGCAGCTTCCGACTAACTCAAGAGACCCAGTACTTC	CASSFRLTQETQYF
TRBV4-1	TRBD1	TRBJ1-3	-	TGCGCCAGCAGCCAAGGATGGACAGGGTACGGAAACACCATATATTTT	CASSQGWTGYGNTIYF
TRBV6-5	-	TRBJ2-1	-	TGTGCCAGCAGAGGGGCGAAGCAGTTCTTC	CASRGAKQFF
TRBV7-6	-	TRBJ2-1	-	TGTGCCAGCAGCGCATACAATGAGCAGTTCTTC	CASSAYNEQFF
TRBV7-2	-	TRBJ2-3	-	TGTGCCAGCAGCTTAATGTCCGCGCTAGCCCGCACAGATACGCAGTATTTT	CASSLMSALARTDTQYF
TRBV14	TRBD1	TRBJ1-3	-	TGTGCCAGCAGCCGAGGACAGGGCCTCGGAAACACCATATATTTT	CASSRGQGLGNTIYF
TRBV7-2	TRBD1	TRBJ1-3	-	TGTGCCAGCAGCCCAGGACAGGTCCTTCGGTCTGGAAACACCATATATTTT	CASSPGQVLRSGNTIYF
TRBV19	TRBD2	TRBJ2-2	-	TGTGCCAGTACTGAGGGACTAGCGGGATTCACCGGGGAGCTGTTTTTT	CASTEGLAGFTGELFF
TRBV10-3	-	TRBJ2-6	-	TGTGCCATCAAGGGCAGGGCCGTTCTTGGGTCTGGGGCCAACGTCCTGACTTTC	CAIKGRAVLGSGANVLTF
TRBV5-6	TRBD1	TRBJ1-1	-	TGTGCCAGCAGCTTTCGGACAGGGGGCCTAAACACTGAAGCTTTCTTT	CASSFRTGGLNTEAFF
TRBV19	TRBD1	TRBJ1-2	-	TGTGCCAGTAGCCTAGGGACAGTCTATGGCTACACCTTC	CASSLGTVYGYTF
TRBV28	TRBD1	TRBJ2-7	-	TGTGCCAGCAGTTTCGGACAGGGTGACCAGTACTTC	CASSFGQGDQYF
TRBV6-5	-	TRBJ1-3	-	TGTGCCAGCAGTTACTCCCGGACAGTAACTGGAAACACCATATATTTT	CASSYSRTVTGNTIYF
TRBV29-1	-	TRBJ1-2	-	TGCAGCGTTGAAGATCATCCAGGGGCGGGTAACTATGGCTACACCTTC	CSVEDHPGAGNYGYTF
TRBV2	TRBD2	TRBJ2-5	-	TGTGCCAGCAGCTTGACTAGCGGGGGTCAAGAGACCCAGTACTTC	CASSLTSGGQETQYF
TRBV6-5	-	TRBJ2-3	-	TGTGCCAGCAGGGGACGGAGGGTTACAGATACGCAGTATTTT	CASRGRRVTDTQYF
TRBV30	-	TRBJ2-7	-	TGTGCCTGGAGTGTACAGGGTGGCGAGCAGTACTTC	CAWSVQGGEQYF
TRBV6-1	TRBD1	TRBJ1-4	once	TGTGCCAGCGGAGGACAGGGAGGTTCCGAAAAACTGTTTTTT	CASGGQGGSEKLFF
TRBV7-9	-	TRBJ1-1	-	TGTGCCAGCAGCCCTCAGGGTGACACTGAAGCTTTCTTT	CASSPQGDTEAFF
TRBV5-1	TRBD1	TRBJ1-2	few	TGCGCCAGCAGCGAAGGACAGGGGGGCGGCTACACCTTC	CASSEGQGGGYTF
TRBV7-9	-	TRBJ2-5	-	TGTGCCAGCAGCTCACTTTGGGAGGAAGAGACCCAGTACTTC	CASSSLWEEETQYF
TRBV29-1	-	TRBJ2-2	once	TGCAGCGTTGCAGGTGGTGACACCGGGGAGCTGTTTTTT	CSVAGGDTGELFF
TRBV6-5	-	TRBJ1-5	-	TGTGCCAGCGGACAGCCCCAGCATTTT	CASGQPQHF
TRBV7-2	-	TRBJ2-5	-	TGTGCCAGCAGCTTGCAGGTGACGGAGACCCAGTACTTC	CASSLQVTETQYF
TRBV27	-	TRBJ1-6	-	TGTGCCAGCAGTTCCCAGGGGTCACCCCTCCACTTT	CASSSQGSPLHF
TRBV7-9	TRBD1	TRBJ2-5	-	TGTGCCAGCAGCCCGATTAGTGGGGACAGCCAAGAGACCCAGTACTTC	CASSPISGDSQETQYF
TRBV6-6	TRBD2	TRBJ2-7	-	TGTGCCAGCAGGAGGCGCGGGGGGGACAACTACGAGCAGTACTTC	CASRRRGGDNYEQYF
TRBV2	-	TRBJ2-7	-	TGTGCCAGCAGCCCTGACACTCCCGGAAAGTTCTTC	CASSPDTPGKFF
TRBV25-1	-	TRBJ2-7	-	TGTGCCAGCACTGAGGGGTACGAGCAGTACTTC	CASTEGYEQYF
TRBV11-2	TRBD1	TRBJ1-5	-	TGTGCCAGCAGCTCGAAACATACAGGGGCGCTAAATCAGCCCCAGCATTTT	CASSSKHTGALNQPQHF
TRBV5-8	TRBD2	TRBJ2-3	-	TGTGCCAGCAGCTCCCGGGGGGGGGCCTCCCCCTTCACAGATACGCAGTATTTT	CASSSRGGASPFTDTQYF
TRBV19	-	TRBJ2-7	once	TGTGCCAGTAGCCCCCGGGACCCACCCTACGAGCAGTACTTC	CASSPRDPPYEQYF
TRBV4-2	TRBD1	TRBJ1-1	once	TGTGCCAGCACCTTGGACAGGTCGAACACTGAAGCTTTCTTT	CASTLDRSNTEAFF
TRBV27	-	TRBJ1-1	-	TGTGCCAGCAGGGAAGCCGGGACACAGAACACTGAAGCTTTCTTT	CASREAGTQNTEAFF
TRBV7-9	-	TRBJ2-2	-	TGTGCCAGCAGCTCCCAACTCGGGGAGCTGTTTTTT	CASSSQLGELFF
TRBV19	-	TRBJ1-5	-	TGTGCCAGTAGGGACAGCCTAAGCAATCAGCCCCAGCATTTT	CASRDSLSNQPQHF
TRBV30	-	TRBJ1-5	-	TGTGCCTGGAGTGTTGGGAATGGCAATCAGCCCCAGCATTTT	CAWSVGNGNQPQHF
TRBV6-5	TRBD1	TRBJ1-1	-	TGTGCCAGCAGTGCGCTACAGGGGACTGAAGCTTTCTTT	CASSALQGTEAFF
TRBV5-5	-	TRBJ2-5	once	TGTGCCAGCAGCCCGGGGGACACCACTTCCCGAGAGACCCAGTACTTC	CASSPGDTTSRETQYF
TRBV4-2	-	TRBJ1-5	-	TGTGCCAGCAGCCAAGTTGAGAGCAATCAGCCCCAGCATTTT	CASSQVESNQPQHF
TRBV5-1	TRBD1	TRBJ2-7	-	TGCGCCAGCAGCTTGGAAGGTACAGGGGCCTACGAGCAGTACTTC	CASSLEGTGAYEQYF
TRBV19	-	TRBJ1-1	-	TGTGCCAGTAGTACTCAGGGGTGGAACACTGAAGCTTTCTTT	CASSTQGWNTEAFF